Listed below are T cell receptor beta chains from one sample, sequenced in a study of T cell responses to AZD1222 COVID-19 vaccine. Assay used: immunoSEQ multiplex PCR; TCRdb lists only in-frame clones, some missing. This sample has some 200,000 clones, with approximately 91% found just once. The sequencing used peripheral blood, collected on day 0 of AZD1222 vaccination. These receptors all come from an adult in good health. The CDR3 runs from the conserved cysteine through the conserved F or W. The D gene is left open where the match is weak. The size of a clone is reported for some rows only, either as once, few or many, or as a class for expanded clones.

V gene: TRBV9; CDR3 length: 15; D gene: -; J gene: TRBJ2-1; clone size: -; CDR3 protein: CASSPDSRSYNEQFF; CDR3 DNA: TGTGCCAGCAGCCCGGACTCGCGCTCCTACAATGAGCAGTTCTTC
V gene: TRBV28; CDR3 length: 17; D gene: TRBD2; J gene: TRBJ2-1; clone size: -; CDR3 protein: CASSIGRREEWVNEQFF; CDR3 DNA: TGTGCCAGCAGCATCGGTCGGCGGGAGGAGTGGGTAAATGAGCAGTTCTTC
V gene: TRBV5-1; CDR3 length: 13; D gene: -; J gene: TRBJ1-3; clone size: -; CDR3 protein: CASSPTTGNTIYF; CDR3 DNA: TGCGCCAGCAGCCCCACGACGGGGAACACCATATATTTT
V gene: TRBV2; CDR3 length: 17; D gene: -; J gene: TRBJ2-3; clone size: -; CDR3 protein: CASSERWKELGTDTQYF; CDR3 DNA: TGTGCCAGCAGTGAAAGGTGGAAGGAATTAGGCACAGATACGCAGTATTTT
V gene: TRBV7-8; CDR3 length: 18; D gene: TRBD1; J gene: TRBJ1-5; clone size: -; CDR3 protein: CASSFFSDRSNSNQPQHF; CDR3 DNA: TGTGCCAGCAGCTTCTTTTCGGACAGGAGTAATAGCAATCAGCCCCAGCATTTT
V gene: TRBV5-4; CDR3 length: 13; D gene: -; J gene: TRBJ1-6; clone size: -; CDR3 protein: CASSLGQNSPLHF; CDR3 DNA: TGTGCCAGCAGCTTGGGACAGAATTCACCCCTCCACTTT
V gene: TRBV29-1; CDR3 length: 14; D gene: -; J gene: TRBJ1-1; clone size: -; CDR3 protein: CSVVSPQAVKEAFF; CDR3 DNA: TGCAGCGTTGTATCGCCCCAGGCAGTCAAGGAAGCTTTCTTT
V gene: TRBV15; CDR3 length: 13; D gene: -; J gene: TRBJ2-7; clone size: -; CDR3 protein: CATSPPSSYEQYF; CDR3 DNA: TGTGCCACCAGCCCCCCGTCCTCCTACGAGCAGTACTTC
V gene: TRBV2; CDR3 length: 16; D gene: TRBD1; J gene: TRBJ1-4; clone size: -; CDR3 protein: CASRDRTGTVYEKLFF; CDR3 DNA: TGTGCCAGCAGGGATCGCACCGGGACAGTATATGAAAAACTGTTTTTT
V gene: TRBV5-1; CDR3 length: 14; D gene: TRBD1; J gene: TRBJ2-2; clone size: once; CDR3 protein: CASTDRGVTGELFF; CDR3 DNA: TGCGCCAGTACGGACAGGGGGGTCACCGGGGAGCTGTTTTTT
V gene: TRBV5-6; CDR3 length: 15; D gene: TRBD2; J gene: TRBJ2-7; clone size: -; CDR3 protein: CASSLGASGSYEQYF; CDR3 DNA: TGTGCCAGCAGCTTGGGGGCTAGCGGGAGTTACGAGCAGTACTTC
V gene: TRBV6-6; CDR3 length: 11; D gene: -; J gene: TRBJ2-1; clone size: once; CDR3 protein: CASSVHNEQFF; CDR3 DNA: TGTGCCAGCAGTGTGCACAATGAGCAGTTCTTC
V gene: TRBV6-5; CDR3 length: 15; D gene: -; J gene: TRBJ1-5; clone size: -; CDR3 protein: CASRAGSPSNQPQHF; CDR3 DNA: TGTGCCAGCAGGGCAGGGTCTCCGAGCAATCAGCCCCAGCATTTT
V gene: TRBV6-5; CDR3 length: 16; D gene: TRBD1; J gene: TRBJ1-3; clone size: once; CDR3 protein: CASSYSGQLSGNTIYF; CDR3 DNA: TGTGCCAGCAGTTACTCGGGACAGCTCTCTGGAAACACCATATATTTT
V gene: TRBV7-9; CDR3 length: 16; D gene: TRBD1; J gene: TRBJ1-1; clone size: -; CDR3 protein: CASSPRDRGLNTEAFF; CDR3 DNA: TGTGCCAGCAGCCCTCGGGACAGGGGATTGAACACTGAAGCTTTCTTT
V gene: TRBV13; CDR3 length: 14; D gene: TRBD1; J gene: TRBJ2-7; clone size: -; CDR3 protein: CASSFGTGVYEQYF; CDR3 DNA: TGTGCCAGCAGCTTCGGGACAGGGGTCTACGAGCAGTACTTC
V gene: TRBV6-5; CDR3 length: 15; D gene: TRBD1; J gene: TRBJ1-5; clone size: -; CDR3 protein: CAINEQGTQNQPQHF; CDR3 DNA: TGTGCCATTAATGAACAGGGGACCCAAAATCAGCCCCAGCATTTT
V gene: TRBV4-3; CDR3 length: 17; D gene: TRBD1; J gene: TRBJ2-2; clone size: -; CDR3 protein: CASSKLGGGPNTGELFF; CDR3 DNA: TGCGCCAGCAGCAAACTAGGGGGCGGGCCGAACACCGGGGAGCTGTTTTTT
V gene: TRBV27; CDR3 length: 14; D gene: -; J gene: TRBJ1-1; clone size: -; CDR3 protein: CASSLRGPRAEAFF; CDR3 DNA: TGTGCCAGCAGTTTACGGGGTCCTAGGGCTGAAGCTTTCTTT
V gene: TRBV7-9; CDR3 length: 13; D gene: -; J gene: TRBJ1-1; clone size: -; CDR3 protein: CASSHGGDTEAFF; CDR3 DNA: TGTGCCAGCAGCCACGGGGGAGACACTGAAGCTTTCTTT
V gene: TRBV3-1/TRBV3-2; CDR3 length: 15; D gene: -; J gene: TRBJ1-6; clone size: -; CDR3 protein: CASSQLGDYNSPLHF; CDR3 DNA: TGTGCCAGCAGCCAACTCGGGGATTATAATTCACCCCTCCACTTT
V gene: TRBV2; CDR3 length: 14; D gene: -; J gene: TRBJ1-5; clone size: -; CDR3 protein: CASSDRGNNQPQHF; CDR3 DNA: TGTGCCAGCAGTGACAGGGGAAACAATCAGCCCCAGCATTTT
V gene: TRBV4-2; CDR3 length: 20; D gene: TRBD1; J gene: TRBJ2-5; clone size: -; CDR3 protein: CASSRSPGTGSSSVRETQYF; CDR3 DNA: TGTGCCAGCAGCCGATCCCCGGGGACAGGGTCATCATCGGTGAGAGAGACCCAGTACTTC
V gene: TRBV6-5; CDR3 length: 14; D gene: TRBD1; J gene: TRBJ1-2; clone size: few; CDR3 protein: CASSIRQGNYGYTF; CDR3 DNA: TGTGCCAGCAGTATTCGACAGGGAAACTATGGCTACACCTTC
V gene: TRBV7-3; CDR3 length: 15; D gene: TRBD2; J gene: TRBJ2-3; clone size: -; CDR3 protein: CASSLVAGVADTQYF; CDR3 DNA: TGTGCCAGCAGCTTAGTAGCGGGGGTCGCAGATACGCAGTATTTT
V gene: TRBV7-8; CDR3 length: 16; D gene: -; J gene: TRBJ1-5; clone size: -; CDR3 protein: CASSLSRRGLNQPQHF; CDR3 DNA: TGTGCCAGCAGCTTATCTAGGCGGGGACTAAATCAGCCCCAGCATTTT
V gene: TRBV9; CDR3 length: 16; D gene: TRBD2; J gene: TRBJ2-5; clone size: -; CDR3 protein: CASSVGVSGRQETQYF; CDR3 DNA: TGTGCCAGCAGCGTAGGAGTTAGCGGGAGACAAGAGACCCAGTACTTC
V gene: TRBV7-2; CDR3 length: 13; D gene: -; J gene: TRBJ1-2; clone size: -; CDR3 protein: CASSLVREGGYTF; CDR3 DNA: TGTGCCAGCAGCTTAGTAAGGGAGGGTGGCTACACCTTC
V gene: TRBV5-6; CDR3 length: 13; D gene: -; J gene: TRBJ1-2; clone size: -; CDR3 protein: CASSLAQIKGYTF; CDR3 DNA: TGTGCCAGCAGCTTAGCACAAATTAAGGGCTACACCTTC
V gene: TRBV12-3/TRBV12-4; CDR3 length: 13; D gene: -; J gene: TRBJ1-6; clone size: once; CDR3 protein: CASSFLVASPLHF; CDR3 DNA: TGTGCCAGCAGTTTTTTGGTTGCTTCACCCCTCCACTTT
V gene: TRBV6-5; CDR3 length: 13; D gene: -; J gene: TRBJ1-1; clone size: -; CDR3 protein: CASSNTGNTEAFF; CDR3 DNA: TGTGCCAGCAGTAACACCGGGAACACTGAAGCTTTCTTT
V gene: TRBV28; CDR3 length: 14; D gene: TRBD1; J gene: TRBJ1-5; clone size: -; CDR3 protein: CASSWTGVNQPQHF; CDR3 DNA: TGTGCCAGCAGTTGGACAGGTGTCAATCAGCCCCAGCATTTT
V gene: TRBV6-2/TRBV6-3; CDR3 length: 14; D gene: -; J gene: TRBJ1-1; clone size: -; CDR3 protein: CASTPHQVEGGAFF; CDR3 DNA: TGTGCCAGCACCCCTCATCAGGTAGAAGGGGGAGCTTTCTTT